This T cell receptor (beta chain) was retrieved from a study of identical twins. TCRdb called the 5' RACE reads again in MiXCR, with one record for every CDR3 protein. The sample has about 190,000 distinct CDR3 sequences; about 15% are singletons. This CDR3 has 17 amino acids. The V and J ends lost 0 bases and 3 bases, in that order; junction bases with no gene match: 7. Germline V gives CDR1 LGHNA, CDR2 YSLEER. Broader study findings: The study found weaker excess twin sharing in beta out-of-frame sequences.

This clonotype was counted between two and nine times. Its antigen is currently unknown. The sample was also linked to a second study, of T cells expressing NK-cell markers. That study reports: 1.0-7.0% of CD8+ T cells in about six donors belonged to dominant NKG2C+ clonotypes.

The source material was CD8+ T cells sorted from blood. The clonotype was recovered from a woman aged 18-29 years in good health. This sequence joins TRBV4-3 and TRBJ2-1; 8 positions agree with TRBD2. The CDR3 loop is CASSQDRSGSLYNEQFF. CDR3 DNA: TGCGCCAGCAGCCAAGATAGGAGCGGGAGTCTCTACAATGAGCAGTTCTTC.